These T cell receptor beta chains were read from a single sample in a study of blood T cell repertoires in COVID-19. Using immunoSEQ multiplex PCR, the repertoire was profiled, and TCRdb retains in-frame clones only, with some absent. The sample yields about 300,000 clones, approximately 84% seen once. The source material was PBMCs or T cells enriched from blood (not recorded which). The receptor source for this set is a woman aged 18-29 years who had recovered from COVID-19. Each CDR3 is given with its conserved first and last residue. D genes are given only for firm matches. Clone size is not always given. Where it is, it says once, few, many or a class for expanded clones.

D gene: TRBD1; clone size: NA; CDR3 length: 14; J gene: TRBJ1-1; V gene: TRBV6-5; CDR3 DNA: TGTGCCAGCACCTCGGGACAGGGGAACACTGAAGCTTTCTTT; CDR3 protein: CASTSGQGNTEAFF
D gene: NA; clone size: NA; CDR3 length: 13; J gene: TRBJ1-5; V gene: TRBV29-1; CDR3 DNA: TGCAGCGTTGACGGGGGATCCAATCAGCCCCAGCATTTT; CDR3 protein: CSVDGGSNQPQHF
D gene: NA; clone size: NA; CDR3 length: 14; J gene: TRBJ1-2; V gene: TRBV10-3; CDR3 DNA: TGTGCCATCAGTCAGGATTCATGGGAGTATGGCTACACCTTC; CDR3 protein: CAISQDSWEYGYTF
D gene: TRBD1; clone size: NA; CDR3 length: 13; J gene: TRBJ1-1; V gene: TRBV29-1; CDR3 DNA: TGCAGCGTGACAGACAGGGTTAGGACTGAAGCTTTCTTT; CDR3 protein: CSVTDRVRTEAFF
D gene: NA; clone size: NA; CDR3 length: 12; J gene: TRBJ2-3; V gene: TRBV24-1; CDR3 DNA: TGTGCCACCAGTGATGACTCAGATACGCAGTATTTT; CDR3 protein: CATSDDSDTQYF
D gene: TRBD2; clone size: NA; CDR3 length: 14; J gene: TRBJ2-1; V gene: TRBV24-1; CDR3 DNA: TGTGCCACCAGTGATTGGACTAGCGGGAGGGCCCAGTTCTTC; CDR3 protein: CATSDWTSGRAQFF
D gene: TRBD2; clone size: NA; CDR3 length: 16; J gene: TRBJ2-2; V gene: TRBV10-2; CDR3 DNA: TGCGCCAGCGCTCCCGGGGAACTAGCGGATACCGGGGAGCTGTTTTTT; CDR3 protein: CASAPGELADTGELFF
D gene: NA; clone size: NA; CDR3 length: 11; J gene: TRBJ2-1; V gene: TRBV10-3; CDR3 DNA: TGTGCCATGAGCACCGACAATGAGCAGTTCTTC; CDR3 protein: CAMSTDNEQFF
D gene: NA; clone size: NA; CDR3 length: 14; J gene: TRBJ1-2; V gene: TRBV21-1; CDR3 DNA: TGTGCCAGCAGCAAGCCGGACACCCGCTATGGCTACACCTTC; CDR3 protein: CASSKPDTRYGYTF
D gene: TRBD2; clone size: NA; CDR3 length: 16; J gene: TRBJ2-2; V gene: TRBV5-1; CDR3 DNA: TGCGCCAGCAGCCAAATACGGGGGGGAAACACCGGGGAGCTGTTTTTT; CDR3 protein: CASSQIRGGNTGELFF
D gene: TRBD2; clone size: few; CDR3 length: 16; J gene: TRBJ2-2; V gene: TRBV5-4; CDR3 DNA: TGTGCCAGCAGTTCTAGACTAGCGGGAGTGACCGGGGAGCTGTTTTTT; CDR3 protein: CASSSRLAGVTGELFF
D gene: NA; clone size: once; CDR3 length: 15; J gene: TRBJ2-7; V gene: TRBV10-3; CDR3 DNA: TGTGCCATCAGTGATCCAGGACATACCTCCTACGAGCAGTACTTC; CDR3 protein: CAISDPGHTSYEQYF
D gene: TRBD2; clone size: NA; CDR3 length: 13; J gene: TRBJ2-7; V gene: TRBV30; CDR3 DNA: TGTGCCTGGAGTTTCGCTAGCGGGGGACCTCGGGGCTTC; CDR3 protein: CAWSFASGGPRGF
D gene: TRBD2; clone size: NA; CDR3 length: 15; J gene: TRBJ2-7; V gene: TRBV3-1/TRBV3-2; CDR3 DNA: TGTGCCAGCAGCTTACTAGCGATGGGGTCCTACGAGCAGTACTTC; CDR3 protein: CASSLLAMGSYEQYF
D gene: NA; clone size: NA; CDR3 length: 18; J gene: TRBJ1-1; V gene: TRBV7-3; CDR3 DNA: TGTGCCAGCAGCTTAGGGGGTGGTTTGGGACACATGAACACTGAAGCTTTCTTT; CDR3 protein: CASSLGGGLGHMNTEAFF
D gene: TRBD2; clone size: NA; CDR3 length: 14; J gene: TRBJ2-3; V gene: TRBV30; CDR3 DNA: TGTGCCTGGACGACGGGGGGAACCACAGATACGCAGTATTTT; CDR3 protein: CAWTTGGTTDTQYF
D gene: TRBD1; clone size: NA; CDR3 length: 15; J gene: TRBJ1-2; V gene: TRBV7-8; CDR3 DNA: TGTGCCAGCAGCGGCCGGGACAGTGGGAACTATGGCTACACCTTC; CDR3 protein: CASSGRDSGNYGYTF
D gene: NA; clone size: NA; CDR3 length: 15; J gene: TRBJ2-7; V gene: TRBV2; CDR3 DNA: TGTGCCAGCAGTGATCCCGACAGGAGAGTCTACGAGCAGTACTTC; CDR3 protein: CASSDPDRRVYEQYF
D gene: NA; clone size: NA; CDR3 length: 10; J gene: TRBJ2-5; V gene: TRBV20-1; CDR3 DNA: TGCAGTGCTCGGAGGGAGACCCAGTACTTC; CDR3 protein: CSARRETQYF
D gene: TRBD1; clone size: NA; CDR3 length: 15; J gene: TRBJ1-3; V gene: TRBV5-1; CDR3 DNA: TGCGCCAGTCGGACAGGTCCAGGCTCTGGAAACACCATATATTTT; CDR3 protein: CASRTGPGSGNTIYF
D gene: TRBD2; clone size: NA; CDR3 length: 16; J gene: TRBJ2-1; V gene: TRBV19; CDR3 DNA: TGTGCCAGTAGTATATCTAGCGGGTACTCCTACAATGAGCAGTTCTTC; CDR3 protein: CASSISSGYSYNEQFF
D gene: TRBD1; clone size: NA; CDR3 length: 15; J gene: TRBJ1-1; V gene: TRBV18; CDR3 DNA: TGTGCCAGCTCCCTGGACAGGGATTTTAGCACTGAAGCTTTCTTT; CDR3 protein: CASSLDRDFSTEAFF
D gene: TRBD1; clone size: NA; CDR3 length: 15; J gene: TRBJ2-1; V gene: TRBV24-1; CDR3 DNA: TGTGCCACCAGTGACCACGGGACAGGGCGGAATGAGCAGTTCTTC; CDR3 protein: CATSDHGTGRNEQFF
D gene: NA; clone size: NA; CDR3 length: 14; J gene: TRBJ2-7; V gene: TRBV2; CDR3 DNA: TGTGCCAGCAGTGACGTACGGGGAGGCTACGAGCAGTACTTC; CDR3 protein: CASSDVRGGYEQYF
D gene: TRBD2; clone size: NA; CDR3 length: 17; J gene: TRBJ2-7; V gene: TRBV7-8; CDR3 DNA: TGTGCCAGCAGCTTCTTCGGACTAGCGGGGGGTAGCTACGAGCAGTACTTC; CDR3 protein: CASSFFGLAGGSYEQYF
D gene: TRBD1; clone size: NA; CDR3 length: 15; J gene: TRBJ1-5; V gene: TRBV4-1; CDR3 DNA: TGCGCCAGCAGCCAAGAGTGGCAGGGGGGTCAGCCCCAGCATTTT; CDR3 protein: CASSQEWQGGQPQHF
D gene: NA; clone size: NA; CDR3 length: 14; J gene: TRBJ2-6; V gene: TRBV27; CDR3 DNA: TGTGCCAGCAGGACTGGGTCCGGGGCCAACGTCCTGACTTTC; CDR3 protein: CASRTGSGANVLTF
D gene: TRBD2; clone size: NA; CDR3 length: 15; J gene: TRBJ2-1; V gene: TRBV4-1; CDR3 DNA: TGCGCCAGCAGCTCTAGCGGGGGGGCCAGATGGGAGCAGTTCTTC; CDR3 protein: CASSSSGGARWEQFF
D gene: TRBD1; clone size: NA; CDR3 length: 18; J gene: TRBJ2-3; V gene: TRBV4-1; CDR3 DNA: TGCGCCAGCAGCAACTTCGCAGAACAGGGGATTAGCACAGATACGCAGTATTTT; CDR3 protein: CASSNFAEQGISTDTQYF
D gene: TRBD1; clone size: NA; CDR3 length: 15; J gene: TRBJ1-1; V gene: TRBV19; CDR3 DNA: TGTGCCAGTAGTACCTCACGGACAGGGCTCACTGAAGCTTTCTTT; CDR3 protein: CASSTSRTGLTEAFF
D gene: TRBD1; clone size: medium-sized; CDR3 length: 14; J gene: TRBJ1-1; V gene: TRBV2; CDR3 DNA: TGTGCCAGCAGAGGACAGGGGGCCTACACTGAAGCTTTCTTT; CDR3 protein: CASRGQGAYTEAFF
D gene: NA; clone size: NA; CDR3 length: 16; J gene: TRBJ1-5; V gene: TRBV5-1; CDR3 DNA: TGCGCCAGCAGCTTATATGGCCCTCTTGCCGATCAGCCCCAGCATTTT; CDR3 protein: CASSLYGPLADQPQHF
D gene: NA; clone size: NA; CDR3 length: 14; J gene: TRBJ1-2; V gene: TRBV27; CDR3 DNA: TGTGCCAGCAGTTCCAGAGCGGAGGACTATGGCTACACCTTC; CDR3 protein: CASSSRAEDYGYTF